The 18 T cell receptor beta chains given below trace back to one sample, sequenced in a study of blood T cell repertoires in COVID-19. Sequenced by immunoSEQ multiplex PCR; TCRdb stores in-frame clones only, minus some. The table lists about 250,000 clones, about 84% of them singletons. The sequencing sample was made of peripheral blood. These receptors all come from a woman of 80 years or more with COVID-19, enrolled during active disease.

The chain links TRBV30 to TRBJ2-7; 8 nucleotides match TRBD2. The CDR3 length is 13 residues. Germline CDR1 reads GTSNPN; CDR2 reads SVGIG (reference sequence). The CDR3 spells CAQNRGGPYEQYF. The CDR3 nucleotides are TGTGCTCAAAACCGGGGGGGCCCTTACGAGCAGTACTTC. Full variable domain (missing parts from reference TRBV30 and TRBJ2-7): SQTIHQWPATLVQPVGSPLSLECTVEGTSNPNLYWYRQAAGRGLQLLFYSVGIGQISSEVPQNLSASRPQDRQFILSSKKLLLSDSGFYLCAQNRGGPYEQYFGPGTRLTVT.

CDR3 nucleotide sequence: TGTGCCAGCAGCCTGACTATCACGGTGAACACTGAAGCTTTCTTT. Translating it yields CASSLTITVNTEAFF. V usage is TRBV6-5 and J usage is TRBJ1-1; D is uncertain. Per the germline V gene, CDR1 is MNHEY and CDR2 is SVGAGI. The length of the CDR3 is 15 residues. Trimming took off 6 bases at V and 0 bases at J, with 14 bases between the two ends.

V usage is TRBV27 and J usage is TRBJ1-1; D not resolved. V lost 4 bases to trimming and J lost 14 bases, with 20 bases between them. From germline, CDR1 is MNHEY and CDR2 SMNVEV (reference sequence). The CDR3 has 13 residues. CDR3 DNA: TGTGCCAGCAGTTCCGGATCCCTGACTGCAGCCTTCTTT. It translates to CASSSGSLTAAFF.

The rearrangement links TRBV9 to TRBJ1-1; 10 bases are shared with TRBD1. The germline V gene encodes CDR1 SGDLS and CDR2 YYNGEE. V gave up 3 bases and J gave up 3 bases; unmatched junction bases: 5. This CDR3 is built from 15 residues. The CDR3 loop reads CASSDLGQGHTEAFF. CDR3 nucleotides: TGTGCCAGCAGCGATCTGGGACAGGGGCACACTGAAGCTTTCTTT.

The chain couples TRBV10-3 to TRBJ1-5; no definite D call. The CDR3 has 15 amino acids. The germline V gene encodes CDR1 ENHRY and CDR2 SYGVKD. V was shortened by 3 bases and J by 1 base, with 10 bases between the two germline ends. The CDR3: CAISEEGVSNQPQHF. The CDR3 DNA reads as TGTGCCATCAGTGAAGAGGGTGTAAGCAATCAGCCCCAGCATTTT.

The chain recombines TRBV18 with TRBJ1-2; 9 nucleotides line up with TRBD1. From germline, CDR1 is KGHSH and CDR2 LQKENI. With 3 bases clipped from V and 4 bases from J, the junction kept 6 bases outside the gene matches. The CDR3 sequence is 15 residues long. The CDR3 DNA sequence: TGTGCCAGCTCACCTCGGGACAGGGAGGGCTATGGCTACACCTTC. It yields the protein CASSPRDREGYGYTF. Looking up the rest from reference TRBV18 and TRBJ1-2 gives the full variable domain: NAGVMQNPRHLVRRRGQEARLRCSPMKGHSHVYWYRQLPEEGLKFMVYLQKENIIDESGMPKERFSAEFPKEGPSILRIQQVVRGDSAAYFCASSPRDREGYGYTFGSGTRLTVV.

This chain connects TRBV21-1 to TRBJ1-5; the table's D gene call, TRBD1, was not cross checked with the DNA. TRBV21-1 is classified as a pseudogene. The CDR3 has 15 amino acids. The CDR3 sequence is CASSKTGQGPQPQHF. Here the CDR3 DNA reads TGTGCCAGCAGCAAAACGGGACAGGGGCCTCAGCCCCAGCATTTT.

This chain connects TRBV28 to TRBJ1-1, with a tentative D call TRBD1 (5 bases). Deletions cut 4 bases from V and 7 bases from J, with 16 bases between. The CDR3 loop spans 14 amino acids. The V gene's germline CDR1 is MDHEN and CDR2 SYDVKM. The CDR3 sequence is CASSSTPGSIEAFF. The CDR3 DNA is TGTGCCAGCAGTTCCACCCCAGGGTCTATTGAAGCTTTCTTT.

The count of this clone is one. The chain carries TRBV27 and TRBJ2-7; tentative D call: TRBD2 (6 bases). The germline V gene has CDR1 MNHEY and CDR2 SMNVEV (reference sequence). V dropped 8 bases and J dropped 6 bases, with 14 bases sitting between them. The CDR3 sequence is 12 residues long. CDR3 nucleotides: TGTGCCAGCCGAACCGCCGGGGGCGAGCAGTACGTC. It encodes CASRTAGGEQYV.

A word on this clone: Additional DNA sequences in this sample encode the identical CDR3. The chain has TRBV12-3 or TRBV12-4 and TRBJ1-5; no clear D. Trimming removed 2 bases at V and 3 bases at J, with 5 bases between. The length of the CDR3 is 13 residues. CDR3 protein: CASSLTDNQPQHF. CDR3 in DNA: TGTGCCAGCAGTTTAACTGACAATCAGCCCCAGCATTTT.

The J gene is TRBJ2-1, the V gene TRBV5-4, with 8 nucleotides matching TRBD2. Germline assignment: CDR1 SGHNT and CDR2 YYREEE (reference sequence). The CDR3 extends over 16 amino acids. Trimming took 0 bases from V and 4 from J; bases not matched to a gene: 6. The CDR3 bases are TGTGCCAGCAGCTTGGAGTCGGGGGGGTCGTACAATGAGCAGTTCTTC. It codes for CASSLESGGSYNEQFF.

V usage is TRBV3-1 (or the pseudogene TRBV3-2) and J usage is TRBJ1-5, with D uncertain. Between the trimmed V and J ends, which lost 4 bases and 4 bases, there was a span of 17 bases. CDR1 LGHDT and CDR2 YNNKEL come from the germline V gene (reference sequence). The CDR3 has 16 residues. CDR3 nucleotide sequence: TGTGCCAGCAGCCCCTCTAGGACGGGAGGGAATCAGCCCCAGCATTTT. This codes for CASSPSRTGGNQPQHF.

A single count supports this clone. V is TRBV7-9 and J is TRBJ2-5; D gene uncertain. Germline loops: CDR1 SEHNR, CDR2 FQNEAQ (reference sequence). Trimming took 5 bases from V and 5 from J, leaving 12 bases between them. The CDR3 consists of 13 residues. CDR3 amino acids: CASSVTLVETQYF. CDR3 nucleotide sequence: TGTGCCAGCAGCGTAACTCTGGTGGAGACCCAGTACTTC.

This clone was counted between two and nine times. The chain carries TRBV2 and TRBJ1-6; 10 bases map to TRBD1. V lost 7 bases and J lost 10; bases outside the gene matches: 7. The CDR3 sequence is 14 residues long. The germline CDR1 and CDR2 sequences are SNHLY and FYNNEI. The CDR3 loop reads CASKEGQGSSPLHF. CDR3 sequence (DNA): TGTGCCAGCAAGGAGGGACAGGGGTCCTCACCCCTCCACTTT.

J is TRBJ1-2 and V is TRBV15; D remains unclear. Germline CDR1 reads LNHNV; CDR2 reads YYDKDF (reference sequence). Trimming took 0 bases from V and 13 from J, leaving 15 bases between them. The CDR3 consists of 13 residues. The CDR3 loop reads CATSREVGGGRTF. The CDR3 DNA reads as TGTGCCACCAGCAGAGAAGTAGGTGGAGGTCGCACCTTC.

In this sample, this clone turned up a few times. The chain's CDR3 is CASSEGVGGRMNTEAFF. In nucleotides, the CDR3 is TGTGCCAGCAGTGAAGGAGTAGGGGGTAGGATGAACACTGAAGCTTTCTTT. The V gene is TRBV6-1, the J gene TRBJ1-1; perhaps TRBD1 as D (6 bases). The CDR3 loop spans 17 amino acids. Looked up from germline, CDR1 is MNHNS and CDR2 is SASEGT. V lost 1 base and J lost 0, with 15 bases in between.

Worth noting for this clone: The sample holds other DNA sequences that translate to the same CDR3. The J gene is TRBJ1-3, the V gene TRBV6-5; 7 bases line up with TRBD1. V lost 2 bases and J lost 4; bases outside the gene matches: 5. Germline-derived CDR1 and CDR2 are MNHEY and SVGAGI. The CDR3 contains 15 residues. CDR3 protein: CASSYGRGSGNTIYF. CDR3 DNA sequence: TGTGCCAGCAGTTACGGCAGGGGGTCCGGAAACACCATATATTTT.

CDR3 nucleotides: TGTGCCAGCAGTTTCCAGGACAGGGCCCTTAACTATGGCTACACCTTC. Translation: CASSFQDRALNYGYTF. The chain carries TRBV6-6 and TRBJ1-2; 8 bases fit TRBD1. The CDR3 spans 16 residues. The germline CDR1 and CDR2 sequences are MNHNY and SVGAGI (reference sequence). Losses at the gene ends were 4 bases for V and 1 base for J; bases not matched to a gene: 8.